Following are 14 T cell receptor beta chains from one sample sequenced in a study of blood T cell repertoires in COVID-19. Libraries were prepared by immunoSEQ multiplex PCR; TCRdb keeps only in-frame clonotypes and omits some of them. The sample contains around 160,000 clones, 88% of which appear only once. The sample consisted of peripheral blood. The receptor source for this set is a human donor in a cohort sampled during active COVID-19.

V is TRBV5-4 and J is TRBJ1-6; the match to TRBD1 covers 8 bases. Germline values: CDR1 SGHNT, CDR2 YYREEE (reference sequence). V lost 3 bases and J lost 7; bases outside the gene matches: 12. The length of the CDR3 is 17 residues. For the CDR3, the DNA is TGTGCCAGCAGCTGGGGGCTCACACAGGGGGGGAATTCACCCCTCCACTTT. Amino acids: CASSWGLTQGGNSPLHF.

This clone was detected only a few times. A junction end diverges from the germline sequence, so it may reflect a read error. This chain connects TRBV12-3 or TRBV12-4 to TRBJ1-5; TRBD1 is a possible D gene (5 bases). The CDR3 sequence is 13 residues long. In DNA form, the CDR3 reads TGTGCCAGTAGTTCTGGGGGGATACAGCCCCAGCATTTT. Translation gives CASSSGGIQPQHF.

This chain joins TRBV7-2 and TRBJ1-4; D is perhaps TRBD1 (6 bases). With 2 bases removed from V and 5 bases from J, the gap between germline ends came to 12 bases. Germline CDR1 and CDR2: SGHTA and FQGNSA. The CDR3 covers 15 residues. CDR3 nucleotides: TGTGCCAGCAGCTTATCGGGCGGACAGAATGAAAAACTGTTTTTT. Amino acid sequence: CASSLSGGQNEKLFF.

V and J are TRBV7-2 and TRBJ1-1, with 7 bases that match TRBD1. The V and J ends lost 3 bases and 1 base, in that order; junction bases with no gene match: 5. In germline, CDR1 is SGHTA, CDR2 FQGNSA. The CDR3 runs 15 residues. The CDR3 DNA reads TGTGCCAGCAGCTTCCAGACAGGGACGAACACTGAAGCTTTCTTT. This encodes CASSFQTGTNTEAFF.

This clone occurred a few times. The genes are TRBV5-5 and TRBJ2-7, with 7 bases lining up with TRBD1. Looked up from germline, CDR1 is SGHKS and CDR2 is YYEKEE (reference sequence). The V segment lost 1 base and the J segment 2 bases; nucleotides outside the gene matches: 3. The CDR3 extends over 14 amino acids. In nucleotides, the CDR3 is TGTGCCAGCAGCTTGACAGGGGTCGCCTACGAGCAGTACTTC. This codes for CASSLTGVAYEQYF.

This CDR3 reads CASRPDSGTYEQYF. For the CDR3, the DNA is TGTGCCAGCAGGCCAGACTCCGGGACCTACGAGCAGTACTTC. This chain uses TRBV2 with TRBJ2-7, with D perhaps TRBD2 (5 bases). This CDR3 region has 14 residues. Germline V gives CDR1 SNHLY, CDR2 FYNNEI. V was cut by 6 bases and J by 2 bases, with 14 bases left in between.

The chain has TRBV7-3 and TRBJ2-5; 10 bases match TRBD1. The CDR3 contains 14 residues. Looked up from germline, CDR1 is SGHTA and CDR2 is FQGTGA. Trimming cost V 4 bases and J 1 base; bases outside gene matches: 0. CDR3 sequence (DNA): TGTGCCAGCAGCTGGACAGGGGGCCAAGAGACCCAGTACTTC. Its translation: CASSWTGGQETQYF.

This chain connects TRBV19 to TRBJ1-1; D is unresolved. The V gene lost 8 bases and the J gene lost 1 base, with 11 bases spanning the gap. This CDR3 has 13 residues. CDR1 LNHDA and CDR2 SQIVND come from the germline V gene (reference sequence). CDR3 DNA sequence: TGTGCCAGTGCGGGCCTCAGGAACACTGAAGCTTTCTTT. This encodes CASAGLRNTEAFF.

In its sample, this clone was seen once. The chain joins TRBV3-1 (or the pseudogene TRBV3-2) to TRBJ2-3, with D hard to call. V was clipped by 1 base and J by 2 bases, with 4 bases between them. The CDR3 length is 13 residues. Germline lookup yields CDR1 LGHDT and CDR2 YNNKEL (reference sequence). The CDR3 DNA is TGTGCCAGCAGCCAAGTCGTCACAGATACGCAGTATTTT. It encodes CASSQVVTDTQYF.

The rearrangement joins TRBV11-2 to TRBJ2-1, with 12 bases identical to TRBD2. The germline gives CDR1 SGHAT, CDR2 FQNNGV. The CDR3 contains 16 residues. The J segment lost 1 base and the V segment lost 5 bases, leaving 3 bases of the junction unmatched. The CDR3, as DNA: TGTGCCAGCAGCGGGGGGACTAGCGGGTCCTACAATGAGCAGTTCTTC. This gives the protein CASSGGTSGSYNEQFF.

The CDR3 sequence: CASSTYGTVEETEAFF. The CDR3 DNA reads TGTGCCAGCAGTACCTACGGGACAGTTGAAGAGACTGAAGCTTTCTTT. The rearrangement links TRBV14 to TRBJ1-1, with 7 bases that match TRBD1. The CDR3 contains 16 residues. From germline, CDR1 is SGHDN and CDR2 FVKESK. J lost 5 bases, V lost 6 bases, and 15 bases had no gene match.

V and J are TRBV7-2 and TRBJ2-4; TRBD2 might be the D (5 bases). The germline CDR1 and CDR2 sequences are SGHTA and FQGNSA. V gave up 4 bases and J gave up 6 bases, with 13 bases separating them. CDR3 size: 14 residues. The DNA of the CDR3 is TGTGCCAGCAGCTCCCGGGATGCCTCAAACATTCAGTACTTC. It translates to CASSSRDASNIQYF. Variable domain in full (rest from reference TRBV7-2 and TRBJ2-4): GAGVSQSPSNKVTEKGKDVELRCDPISGHTALYWYRQSLGQGLEFLIYFQGNSAPDKSGLPSDRFSAERTGGSVSTLTIQRTQQEDSAVYLCASSSRDASNIQYFGAGTRLSVL.

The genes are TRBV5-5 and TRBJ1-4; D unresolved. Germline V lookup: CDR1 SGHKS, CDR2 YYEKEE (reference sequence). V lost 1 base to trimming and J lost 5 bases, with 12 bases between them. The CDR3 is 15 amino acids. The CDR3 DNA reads TGTGCCAGCAGCTTGCATGGCAGGTCGAATGAAAAACTGTTTTTT. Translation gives CASSLHGRSNEKLFF. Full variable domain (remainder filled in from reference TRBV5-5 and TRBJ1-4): DAGVTQSPTHLIKTRGQQVTLRCSPISGHKSVSWYQQVLGQGPQFIFQYYEKEERGRGNFPDRFSARQFPNYSSELNVNALLLGDSALYLCASSLHGRSNEKLFFGSGTQLSVL.

CDR3 loop: CASSMDRASGLFF. CDR3 DNA: TGTGCCAGCAGTATGGACAGGGCGAGCGGGCTGTTTTTT. The chain joins TRBV2 to TRBJ2-2; 8 bases are shared with TRBD1. J was trimmed by 13 bases and V by 5 bases; bases with no gene match: 9. In germline, CDR1 is SNHLY, CDR2 FYNNEI. CDR3 size: 13 residues.